What follows are 23 T cell receptor beta chains derived from one specimen sequenced in a study of prognosis after radiotherapy for stage I lung cancer. By two-round multiplex PCR, the TCR beta CDR3 was amplified from genomic DNA. Gene-specific TRBV and TRBJ primers were used in PCR round one. Each CDR3 protein is one row after TCRdb ran MiXCR on the multiplex PCR reads. This table has tens of thousands of distinct CDR3 sequences, around a quarter appearing once. Specimen: PBMCs, collected before or after stereotactic body radiation therapy (not recorded which). These receptors all stem from a donor over 45 with non-small cell lung cancer.

A single count supports this clonotype. At one end the junction does not follow the germline gene, possibly because of a read error. This sequence joins TRBV13 and TRBJ2-6; TRBD1 aligns across 10 bases. The CDR3 extends over 16 amino acids. The V gene's germline CDR1 is PRHDT and CDR2 FYEKMQ (reference sequence). As DNA, the CDR3 is TGTGCCAGCAAGGGGACAGGGGCCGGTGGGACCAACGTCCTGACTTTC. Translating gives CASKGTGAGGTNVLTF.

This clonotype occurred many times. This sequence joins TRBV5-1 and TRBJ1-1, with D possibly matching TRBD1 (5 bases). Germline V CDR1 and CDR2: SGHRS, YFSETQ. This CDR3 has 13 amino acids. The V end lost 3 bases, the J end lost 4 bases, and 10 bases lay between the germline ends. Here the CDR3 reads CASSSPGATEAFF. The CDR3 nucleotides read TGCGCCAGCAGCTCACCTGGGGCCACTGAAGCTTTCTTT.

As concerns this clonotype: A read error may be the cause here, since a much bigger clone is one base away. The chain couples TRBV4-1 to TRBJ1-5; 8 bases are shared with TRBD1. This CDR3 is 15 amino acids long. The junction had 7 bases not matched to a gene; V was cut back by 6 bases and J by 3 bases. Germline values: CDR1 MGHRA, CDR2 YSYEKL. The CDR3, as DNA: TGCGCCAGCAGGGGACAGGTGGTTTACAATCAGCCCCAGCATTTT. Protein product: CASRGQVVYNQPQHF.

Ten or more counts support this clonotype. This chain connects TRBV30 to TRBJ2-2; 9 nucleotides agree with TRBD2. The CDR3 loop spans 17 amino acids. Unmatched junction bases numbered 13, after V lost 3 bases and J lost 5 bases. Germline-derived CDR1 and CDR2 are GTSNPN and SVGIG (reference sequence). CDR3 DNA: TGTGCCTGGAGACCTCGAACGACTAGCGGCAGGACCGGGGAGCTGTTTTTT. Protein sequence: CAWRPRTTSGRTGELFF.

On this clonotype: This may be a read error: a much more frequent sequence differs by one nucleotide. The chain combines TRBV20-1 with TRBJ2-7; no definite D call. The J call may be faulty, since TRBJ2-5 better matches the DNA end. From germline, CDR1 is DFQATT and CDR2 SNEGSKA (reference sequence). The CDR3 length is 12 residues. The CDR3: CSATMPEETQYF. As DNA, the CDR3 is TGCAGTGCTACTATGCCAGAAGAGACCCAGTACTTC.

This clonotype was counted many times. The chain links TRBV19 to TRBJ2-2; the D gene is possibly TRBD2 (6 bases). This CDR3 is 15 amino acids long. The germline gives CDR1 LNHDA, CDR2 SQIVND (reference sequence). V lost 0 bases to trimming and J lost 3 bases, with 8 bases between them. The DNA for the CDR3 is TGTGCCAGTAGTATAGAGGGAGGCGACACCGGGGAGCTGTTTTTT. Its protein is CASSIEGGDTGELFF.

This clonotype was detected ten times or more. This chain links TRBV25-1 with TRBJ1-1; TRBD1 aligns across 10 bases. Looked up from germline, CDR1 is MGHDK and CDR2 is SYGVNS. CDR3 length equals 15 residues. Unmatched junction bases numbered 4, after V lost 4 bases and J lost 2 bases. The CDR3 coding sequence is TGTGCCAGCAGTGGATGGGACAGGGGAAACACTGAAGCTTTCTTT. It translates to CASSGWDRGNTEAFF.

This clonotype showed up many times. The rearrangement links TRBV7-6 to TRBJ2-7; 7 positions match TRBD2. The CDR3 covers 16 residues. J was trimmed by 5 bases and V by 5 bases; bases with no gene match: 15. CDR1 is SGHVS, CDR2 FNYEAQ, per germline. The CDR3 sequence is CASSLQSGNGLNEQYF. CDR3 nucleotide sequence: TGTGCCAGCAGCCTCCAAAGCGGGAATGGTCTTAACGAGCAGTACTTC.

This clonotype was seen many times. The chain uses TRBV4-1 and TRBJ2-7, with TRBD2 matching over 15 bases. The CDR3 is 17 amino acids. The germline gives CDR1 MGHRA, CDR2 YSYEKL. The V segment lost 1 base and the J segment 3 bases; nucleotides outside the gene matches: 4. CDR3 sequence: CASSQAGTSGGYYEQYF. Written as DNA, the CDR3 is TGCGCCAGCAGCCAAGCAGGGACTAGCGGGGGGTACTACGAGCAGTACTTC.

As regards this clonotype: Possible read error: a much larger clone is one base away. The rearrangement joins TRBV2 to TRBJ2-4; D may be TRBD1 (6 bases). Trimming cost V 9 bases and J 1 base, with 16 bases left between them. This CDR3 has 15 amino acids. Germline-derived CDR1 and CDR2 are SNHLY and FYNNEI. The CDR3 protein is CARSHGQNAKNIQYF. In DNA form, the CDR3 reads TGTGCCAGGAGTCATGGACAGAACGCCAAAAACATTCAGTACTTC.

The table lists this clonotype with many counts. V is TRBV7-3 and J is TRBJ2-3; 8 bases agree with TRBD2. The length of the CDR3 is 16 residues. Germline-derived CDR1 and CDR2 are SGHTA and FQGTGA. The ends lost 5 bases at V and 6 bases at J; junction bases unmatched: 13. CDR3 coding DNA: TGTGCCAGCAGCCCCCAAATTCGGGGGGGGGTGGATACGCAGTATTTT. It specifies CASSPQIRGGVDTQYF.

This clonotype was picked up many times. The gene calls are TRBV5-5 and TRBJ2-7, with TRBD2 matching 8 bases. This CDR3 has 15 amino acids. In germline, CDR1 is SGHKS, CDR2 YYEKEE (reference sequence). Unmatched junction bases numbered 11, after V lost 4 bases and J lost 5 bases. CDR3 nucleotide sequence: TGTGCCAGCAGCCCTCAGGGACTAGTTGGCCACGAGCAGTACTTC. Its protein product is CASSPQGLVGHEQYF.

This clonotype was detected ten times or more. The V and J genes are TRBV29-1 and TRBJ2-3; D assignment may be TRBD1 or TRBD2 (6 bases each). Germline V CDR1 and CDR2: SQVTM, ANQGSEA. The CDR3 consists of 14 residues. V was clipped by 1 base and J by 5 bases, with 13 bases between them. CDR3 coding DNA: TGCAGCGTTGAAGGCTTACAGGGAGGAGATACGCAGTATTTT. Translation gives CSVEGLQGGDTQYF.

With respect to this clonotype: A much larger clone differs by one base, so this may be a read error. V is TRBV6-1 and J is TRBJ2-4, with a weak D call TRBD2 (5 bases). The ends were cut back, 7 bases at V and 3 bases at J, with 16 bases in the middle. Germline CDR1 is MNHNS and CDR2 is SASEGT. This CDR3 region has 15 residues. The CDR3 reads CASTQIVAGKNIQYF. CDR3 DNA: TGTGCCAGCACCCAAATAGTGGCGGGCAAAAACATTCAGTACTTC.

Many counts were recorded for this clonotype. The rearrangement links TRBV7-9 to TRBJ2-7; 8 positions match TRBD1. J lost 4 bases, V lost 5 bases, and 7 bases had no gene match. The germline gives CDR1 SEHNR, CDR2 FQNEAQ (reference sequence). The CDR3 consists of 14 residues. CDR3 coding DNA: TGTGCCAGCAGCAGAGGCAGGGGGCTGTACGAGCAGTACTTC. Translation: CASSRGRGLYEQYF.

With respect to this clonotype: This sequence may be a read error, since a much larger clone differs from it by one base. This chain uses TRBV15 with TRBJ1-1, with TRBD1 identical over 7 bases. The CDR3 length is 17 residues. Germline V gives CDR1 LNHNV, CDR2 YYDKDF (reference sequence). In DNA, the CDR3 is TGTGCCACCAACAGAGTGCAAGAGGGACAGAAGAACACTGAAGCTTTCTTT. It yields the protein CATNRVQEGQKNTEAFF.

This clonotype appeared many times. The V call is TRBV15, the J call TRBJ2-2; 11 bases fit TRBD2. CDR3 length: 17 amino acids. The germline CDR1 and CDR2 sequences are LNHNV and YYDKDF (reference sequence). V lost 1 base to trimming and J lost 4 bases; unmatched junction nucleotides: 5. As DNA, the CDR3 is TGTGCCACCAGCAGAGGGCCCACTAGCGGGAGCACCGGGGAGCTGTTTTTT. It specifies CATSRGPTSGSTGELFF.

In the case of this clonotype: An end of the junction does not agree with germline; a read error may underlie this. V gene TRBV9 combines with J gene TRBJ1-6; D remains unclear. Germline values: CDR1 SGDLS, CDR2 YYNGEE. CDR3 length: 12 amino acids. CDR3 in amino acids: CAISEVRSPLHF. CDR3 DNA: TGTGCCATCAGCGAGGTCCGTTCACCCCTCCACTTT.

This clonotype came up many times. The rearrangement links TRBV6-5 to TRBJ2-1; 12 bases agree with TRBD1. V gave up 1 base and J gave up 8 bases; unmatched junction bases: 3. Per germline, CDR1 MNHEY and CDR2 SVGAGI. The CDR3 length is 15 residues. For the CDR3, the DNA is TGTGCCAGCAGTTACTATGGGACAGGGGGCTATGAGCAGTTCTTC. As protein: CASSYYGTGGYEQFF.

The sample holds many counts of this clonotype. The V gene is TRBV20-1, the J gene TRBJ1-1, with D perhaps TRBD1 (5 bases). The CDR3 is made up of 13 amino acids. Trimming took off 6 bases at V and 0 bases at J, with 11 bases between the two ends. Germline lookup yields CDR1 DFQATT and CDR2 SNEGSKA (reference sequence). The CDR3 DNA is TGCAGTGCATCTTCGGGGCTGAACACTGAAGCTTTCTTT. Translation: CSASSGLNTEAFF.

This clonotype appeared many times. The chain recombines TRBV2 with TRBJ2-7; D is perhaps TRBD1 (6 bases). With 3 bases removed from V and 0 bases from J, the gap between germline ends came to 15 bases. The CDR3 is made up of 16 amino acids. CDR1 SNHLY and CDR2 FYNNEI come from the germline V gene. This CDR3 is CASSEHRDTLSYEQYF. DNA for the CDR3: TGTGCCAGCAGTGAGCACAGGGATACCCTCTCCTACGAGCAGTACTTC.

At least ten counts were recorded for this clonotype. The chain joins TRBV9 to TRBJ2-2; 8 nucleotides agree with TRBD1. Germline V gene sequence: CDR1 SGDLS, CDR2 YYNGEE. V gave up 0 bases and J gave up 7 bases; unmatched junction bases: 5. The CDR3 totals 15 residues. The CDR3 region is CASSVEGGQDGELFF. Here the CDR3 DNA reads TGTGCCAGCAGCGTAGAAGGGGGACAGGACGGGGAGCTGTTTTTT.

In this sample, this clonotype turned up a few times. The chain employs TRBV5-5 and TRBJ1-4, with TRBD1 matching 10 bases. The CDR3 is 16 amino acids. Germline CDR1 SGHKS, CDR2 YYEKEE (reference sequence). V dropped 4 bases and J dropped 3; count of bases not matched to a gene: 6. CDR3 coding DNA: TGTGCCAGCAGCGAAGGGGACAGGGGATCTAATGAAAAACTGTTTTTT. Amino acids: CASSEGDRGSNEKLFF.